This entry features one T cell receptor (beta chain) sequence. The target antigen is unknown. The CDR3 extends over 15 amino acids. The V gene's germline CDR1 is SGHDT and CDR2 YYEEEE. V dropped 5 bases and J dropped 2 bases, with 14 bases sitting between them. The data were produced by immunoSEQ multiplex PCR, yet TCRdb's version contains in-frame clones alone and is incomplete. The repertoire includes tens of thousands of clones, about four fifths of them detected once, and 50% sits in the top ten. The data belong to a study of OX40 agonist ivuxolimab in advanced cancers. Overall study context: Under the entry rules, prior anti-PD-1, anti-PD-L1 or anti-CTLA-4 therapy was allowed, and 35% to 40% had some.

Autoimmune disease history or systemic immunosuppression barred patients. General study findings and limits: Averaged across samples, CD8+ T cells carried more expanded clones than CD4+ did.

This specimen was CD4+ or CD8+ T cells sorted from blood, taken in a trial of the OX40 agonist ivuxolimab. The V gene is TRBV5-6, the J gene TRBJ1-5; D is unresolved. The receptor was derived from an adult with an advanced solid tumor such as melanoma, head and neck, liver or kidney cancer. The CDR3 loop reads CASRASGYRNQPQHF. The CDR3 coding sequence is TGTGCCAGCAGGGCTAGCGGTTATCGCAATCAGCCCCAGCATTTT.